The 10 T cell receptor beta chains below come from one sample, sequenced in a study of blood T cells in healthy people across ages. Using a J-beta primer mix together with a sample-barcoded 5' primer, a second PCR was run for roughly 6 to 12 cycles. TCRdb re-called the 5' RACE reads with MiXCR, one entry per CDR3 protein. The sample carries more than 500,000 distinct CDR3 sequences, approximately 26% recorded once. These records were also assigned to another study, of T cells of mothers and their children.

Sequencing was carried out using blood. These receptors originate from a boy between 2 and 10 years old in good health.

This clonotype showed up many times. The chain employs TRBV5-1 and TRBJ2-1; a possible D gene is TRBD2 (7 bases). CDR3 length: 16 amino acids. In germline, CDR1 is SGHRS, CDR2 YFSETQ. V lost 0 bases to trimming and J lost 3 bases, with 13 bases between them. CDR3 protein: CASSLAEGGDYNEQFF. The CDR3 region has the DNA TGCGCCAGCAGCTTGGCCGAAGGGGGGGACTACAATGAGCAGTTCTTC.

This clonotype occurred a few times. This chain connects TRBV10-3 to TRBJ2-1; D gene ambiguous. The germline V and J ends were trimmed by 3 bases and 4 bases, with 10 bases remaining between them. CDR3 size: 14 residues. Germline CDR1 and CDR2: ENHRY and SYGVKD. As DNA, the CDR3 is TGTGCCATCAGTGAATCATCGGTTTACAATGAGCAGTTCTTC. The encoded protein is CAISESSVYNEQFF.

This chain uses TRBV4-3 with TRBJ1-5; D not certain. The CDR3 loop spans 16 amino acids. CDR1 LGHNA and CDR2 YSLEER come from the germline V gene. V lost 1 base and J 2 bases, leaving 12 bases between the germline ends. DNA for the CDR3: TGCGCCAGCAGCCAAGCCCCGGTGGGCGGCAATCAGCCCCAGCATTTT. Translated, it gives CASSQAPVGGNQPQHF.

J is TRBJ2-7 and V is TRBV7-9; tentatively, D is TRBD1 or TRBD2 (5 bases each). Germline-derived CDR1 and CDR2 are SEHNR and FQNEAQ (reference sequence). Trimming took off 0 bases at V and 7 bases at J, with 13 bases between the two ends. The CDR3 has 14 residues. CDR3 region: CASSLAARREEQYF. In DNA form, the CDR3 reads TGTGCCAGCAGCTTAGCAGCCCGCAGGGAGGAGCAGTACTTC.

This clonotype has just a few counts. The chain links TRBV6-2 or TRBV6-3 to TRBJ2-1, with D perhaps matching TRBD1 or TRBD2 (6 bases each). The CDR3 covers 16 residues. V gave up 6 bases and J gave up 3 bases, with 18 bases separating them. Germline V gene sequence: CDR1 MNHEY, CDR2 SVGEGT. CDR3 region: CASRLRRGHYYNEQFF. CDR3 coding DNA: TGTGCCAGCAGGCTACGGCGGGGACACTACTACAATGAGCAGTTCTTC.

The table lists this clonotype with a few counts. The chain's CDR3 is CSARDDHIQETQYF. The CDR3 DNA is TGCAGTGCTAGAGATGACCATATCCAAGAGACCCAGTACTTC. V usage is TRBV20-1 and J usage is TRBJ2-5; no firm D call. Germline CDR1 is DFQATT and CDR2 is SNEGSKA (reference sequence). The CDR3 covers 14 residues. V lost 0 bases and J 1 base, leaving 9 bases between the germline ends.

This clonotype occurred a few times. The chain is built from TRBV20-1 and TRBJ2-7; 10 nucleotides line up with TRBD2. The closer fit of TRBJ2-5 to the DNA end suggests the J call may be wrong. Germline CDR1 and CDR2: DFQATT and SNEGSKA (reference sequence). This CDR3 contains 15 residues. CDR3 sequence: CSAIVLAGPQETQYF. CDR3 bases: TGCAGTGCTATCGTACTAGCGGGGCCACAAGAGACCCAGTACTTC.

The V gene is TRBV20-1, the J gene TRBJ1-5; maybe TRBD1 (5 bases). V lost 3 bases and J lost 3, with 12 bases in between. This CDR3 contains 14 residues. Germline V gives CDR1 DFQATT, CDR2 SNEGSKA (reference sequence). CDR3 sequence (DNA): TGCAGTGCTAGCCCCCGGGACCCCAATCAGCCCCAGCATTTT. It specifies CSASPRDPNQPQHF.

This clonotype was observed a handful of times. The genes are TRBV20-1 and TRBJ2-1; D is possibly TRBD1 or TRBD2 (5 bases each). V was shortened by 4 bases and J by 7 bases, with 11 bases between the two germline ends. CDR3 length equals 12 residues. Germline loops: CDR1 DFQATT, CDR2 SNEGSKA (reference sequence). CDR3 amino acids: CSATPGQNEQFF. The CDR3 DNA is TGCAGTGCTACCCCGGGGCAGAATGAGCAGTTCTTC.

The chain recombines TRBV29-1 with TRBJ2-3; 8 nucleotides align to TRBD1. Germline CDR1 SQVTM, CDR2 ANQGSEA. This CDR3 is 13 amino acids long. The J segment lost 4 bases and the V segment lost 7 bases, leaving 7 bases of the junction unmatched. The chain's CDR3 is CSAKGQGADTQYF. The CDR3 DNA reads TGCAGCGCTAAAGGACAGGGTGCAGATACGCAGTATTTT.